This T cell receptor beta chain came from a study of T cells expressing NK-cell markers. Overall study: It was sorted CD3+CD56+NKG2C+, CD3+CD56+NKG2C- and CD3+CD56-NKG2C+ T cells that supplied the TCR beta repertoires.

There are 16 residues in the CDR3. Germline CDR1 reads KGHSH; CDR2 reads LQKENI. Following a re-call of the 5' RACE reads, TCRdb has one entry per CDR3 protein and lacks DNA. This sample's clone table lists hundreds of thousands of distinct CDR3 sequences. This receptor was obtained from a woman between 18 and 75 years old in good health. The chain uses TRBV18 and TRBJ2-5; TCRdb's D call, TRBD1, is unchecked because there is no DNA. Sequencing input: blood T cells: a sorted CD56 or NKG2C T cell subset, CD4+ or CD8+ T cells, or bulk PBMC T cells (not recorded which). The CDR3 loop is CASSPRGQSLGETQYF.